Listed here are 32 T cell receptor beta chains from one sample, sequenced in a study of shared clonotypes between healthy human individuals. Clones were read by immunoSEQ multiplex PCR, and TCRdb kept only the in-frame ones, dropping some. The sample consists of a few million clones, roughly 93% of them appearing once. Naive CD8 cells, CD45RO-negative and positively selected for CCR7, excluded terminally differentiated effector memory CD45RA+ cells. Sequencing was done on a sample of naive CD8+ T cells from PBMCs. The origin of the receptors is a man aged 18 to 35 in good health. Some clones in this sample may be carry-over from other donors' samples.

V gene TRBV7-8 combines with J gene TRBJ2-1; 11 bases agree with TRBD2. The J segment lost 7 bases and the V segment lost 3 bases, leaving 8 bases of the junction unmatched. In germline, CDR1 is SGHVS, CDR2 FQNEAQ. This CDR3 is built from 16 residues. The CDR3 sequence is CASSFKTSGSRNEQFF. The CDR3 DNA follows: TGTGCCAGCAGCTTCAAAACTAGCGGGAGTCGGAATGAGCAGTTCTTC.

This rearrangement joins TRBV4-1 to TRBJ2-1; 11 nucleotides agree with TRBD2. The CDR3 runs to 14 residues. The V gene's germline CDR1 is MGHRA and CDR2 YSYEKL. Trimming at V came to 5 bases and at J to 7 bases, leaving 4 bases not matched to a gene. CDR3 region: CASSFRTSGNEQFF. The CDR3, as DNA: TGCGCCAGCAGCTTCCGGACTAGCGGGAATGAGCAGTTCTTC.

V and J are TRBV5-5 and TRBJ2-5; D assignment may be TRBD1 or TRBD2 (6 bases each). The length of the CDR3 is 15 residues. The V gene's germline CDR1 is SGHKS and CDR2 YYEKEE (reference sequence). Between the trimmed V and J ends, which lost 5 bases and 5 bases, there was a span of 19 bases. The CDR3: CASREGDMGGETQYF. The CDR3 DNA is TGTGCCAGCAGAGAGGGCGACATGGGGGGCGAGACCCAGTACTTC.

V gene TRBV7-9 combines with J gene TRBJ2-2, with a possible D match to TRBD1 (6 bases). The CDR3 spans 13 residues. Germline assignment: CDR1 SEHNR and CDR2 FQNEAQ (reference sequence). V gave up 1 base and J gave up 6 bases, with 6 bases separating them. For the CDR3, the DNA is TGTGCCAGCAGCTTAGGGACAGCCGGGGAGCTGTTTTTT. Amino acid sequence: CASSLGTAGELFF.

The CDR3 protein is CASSPRDSDLADTQYF. The CDR3 nucleotides read TGTGCCAGCTCACCGCGGGACTCCGACCTTGCAGATACGCAGTATTTT. This chain connects TRBV18 to TRBJ2-3; D perhaps matches TRBD2 (6 bases). Trimming cost V 3 bases and J 4 bases, with 17 bases left between them. The CDR3 consists of 16 residues. Germline V CDR1 and CDR2: KGHSH, LQKENI.

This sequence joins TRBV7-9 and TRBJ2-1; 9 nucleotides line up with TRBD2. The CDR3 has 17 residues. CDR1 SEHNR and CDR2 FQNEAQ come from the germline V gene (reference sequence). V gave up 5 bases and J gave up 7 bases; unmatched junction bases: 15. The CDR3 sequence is CASSRQRGRADRNEQFF. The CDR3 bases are TGTGCCAGCAGCCGACAGCGCGGGAGGGCCGATCGGAATGAGCAGTTCTTC. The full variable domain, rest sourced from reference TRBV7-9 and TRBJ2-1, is DTGVSQNPRHKITKRGQNVTFRCDPISEHNRLYWYRQTLGQGPEFLTYFQNEAQLEKSRLLSDRFSAERPKGSFSTLEIQRTEQGDSAMYLCASSRQRGRADRNEQFFGPGTRLTVL.

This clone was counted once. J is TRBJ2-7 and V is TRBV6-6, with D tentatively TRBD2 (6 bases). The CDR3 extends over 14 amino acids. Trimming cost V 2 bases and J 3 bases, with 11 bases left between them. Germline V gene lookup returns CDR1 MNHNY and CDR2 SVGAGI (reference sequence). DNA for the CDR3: TGTGCCAGCAGTTACGAACTAGCCGGCTACGAGCAGTACTTC. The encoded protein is CASSYELAGYEQYF.

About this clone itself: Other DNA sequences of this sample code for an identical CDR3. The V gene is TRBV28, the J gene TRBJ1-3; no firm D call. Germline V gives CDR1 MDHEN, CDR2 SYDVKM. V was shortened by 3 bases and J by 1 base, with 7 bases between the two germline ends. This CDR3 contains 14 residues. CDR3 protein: CASSLGISGNTIYF. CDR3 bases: TGTGCCAGCAGTTTGGGGATTTCTGGAAACACCATATATTTT.

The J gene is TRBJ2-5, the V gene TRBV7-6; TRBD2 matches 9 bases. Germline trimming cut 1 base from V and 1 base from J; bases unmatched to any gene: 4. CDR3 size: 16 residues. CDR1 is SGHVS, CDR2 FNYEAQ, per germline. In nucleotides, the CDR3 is TGTGCCAGCAGCTTAGACCCTAGCGGGACCCAAGAGACCCAGTACTTC. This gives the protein CASSLDPSGTQETQYF.

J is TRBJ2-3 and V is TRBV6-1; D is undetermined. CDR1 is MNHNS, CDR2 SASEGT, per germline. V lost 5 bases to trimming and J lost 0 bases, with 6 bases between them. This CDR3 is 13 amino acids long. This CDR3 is CASSQDSTDTQYF. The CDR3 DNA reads TGTGCCAGCAGTCAAGACAGCACAGATACGCAGTATTTT.

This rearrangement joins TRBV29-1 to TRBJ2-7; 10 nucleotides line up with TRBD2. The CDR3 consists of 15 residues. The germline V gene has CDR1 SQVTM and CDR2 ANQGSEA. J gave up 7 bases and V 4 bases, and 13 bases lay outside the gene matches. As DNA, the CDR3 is TGCAGCGTTGTGGGCCCAGCGGGAGGGCAAAGGGAGCAGTACTTC. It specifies CSVVGPAGGQREQYF.

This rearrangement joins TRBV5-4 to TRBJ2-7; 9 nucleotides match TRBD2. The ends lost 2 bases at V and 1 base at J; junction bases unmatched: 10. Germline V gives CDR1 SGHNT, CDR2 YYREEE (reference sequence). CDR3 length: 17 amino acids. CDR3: CASSFGVAGVSSYEQYF. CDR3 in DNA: TGTGCCAGCAGCTTTGGAGTAGCGGGAGTAAGTTCCTACGAGCAGTACTTC.

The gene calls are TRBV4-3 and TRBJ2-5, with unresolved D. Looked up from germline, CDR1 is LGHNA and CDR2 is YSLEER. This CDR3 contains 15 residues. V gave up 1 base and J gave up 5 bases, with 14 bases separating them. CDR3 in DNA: TGCGCCAGCAGCCAAGTAATGGGGTCCACGGAGACCCAGTACTTC. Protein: CASSQVMGSTETQYF.

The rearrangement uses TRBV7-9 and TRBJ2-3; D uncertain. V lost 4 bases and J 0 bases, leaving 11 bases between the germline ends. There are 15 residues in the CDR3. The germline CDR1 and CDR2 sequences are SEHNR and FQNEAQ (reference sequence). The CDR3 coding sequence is TGTGCCAGCAGCTCCCTGATGGCTAGCACAGATACGCAGTATTTT. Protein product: CASSSLMASTDTQYF.

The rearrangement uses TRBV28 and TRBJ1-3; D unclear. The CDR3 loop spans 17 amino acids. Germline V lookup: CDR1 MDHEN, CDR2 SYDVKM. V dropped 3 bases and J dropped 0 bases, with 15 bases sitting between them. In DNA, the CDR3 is TGTGCCAGCAGTTTCCGCATACGCCGAATCTCTGGAAACACCATATATTTT. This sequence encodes CASSFRIRRISGNTIYF.

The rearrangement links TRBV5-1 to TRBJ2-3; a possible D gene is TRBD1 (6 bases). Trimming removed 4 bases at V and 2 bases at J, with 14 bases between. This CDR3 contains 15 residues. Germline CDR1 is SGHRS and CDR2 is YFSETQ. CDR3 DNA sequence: TGCGCCAGCAGCCAGGACAGATACCACACAGATACGCAGTATTTT. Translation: CASSQDRYHTDTQYF.

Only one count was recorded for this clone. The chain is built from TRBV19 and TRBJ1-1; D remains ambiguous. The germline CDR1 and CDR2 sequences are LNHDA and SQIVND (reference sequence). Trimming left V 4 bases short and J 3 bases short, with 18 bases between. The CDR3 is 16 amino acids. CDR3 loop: CASSSWTGGLYTEAFF. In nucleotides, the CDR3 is TGTGCCAGTAGTAGTTGGACCGGCGGATTGTACACTGAAGCTTTCTTT.

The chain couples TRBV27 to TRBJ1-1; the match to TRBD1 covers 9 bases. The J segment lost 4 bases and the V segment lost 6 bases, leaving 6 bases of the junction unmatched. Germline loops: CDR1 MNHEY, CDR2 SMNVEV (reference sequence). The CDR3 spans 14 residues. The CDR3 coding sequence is TGTGCCAGCAGCAAACAGGGGGCTGGCACTGAAGCTTTCTTT. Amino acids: CASSKQGAGTEAFF.

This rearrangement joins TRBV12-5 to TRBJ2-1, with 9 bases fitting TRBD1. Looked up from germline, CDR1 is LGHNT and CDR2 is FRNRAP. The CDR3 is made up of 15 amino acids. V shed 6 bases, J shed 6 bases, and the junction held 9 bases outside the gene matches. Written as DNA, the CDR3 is TGTGCTAGTGGATTAACAGGGGGCATTCGCAATGAGCAGTTCTTC. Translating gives CASGLTGGIRNEQFF. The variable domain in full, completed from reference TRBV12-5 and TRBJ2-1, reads DARVTQTPRHKVTEMGQEVTMRCQPILGHNTVFWYRQTMMQGLELLAYFRNRAPLDDSGMPKDRFSAEMPDATLATLKIQPSEPRDSAVYFCASGLTGGIRNEQFFGPGTRLTVL.

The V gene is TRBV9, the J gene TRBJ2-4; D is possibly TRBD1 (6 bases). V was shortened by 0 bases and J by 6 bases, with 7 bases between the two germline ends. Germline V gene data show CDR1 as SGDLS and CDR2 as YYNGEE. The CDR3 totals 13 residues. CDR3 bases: TGTGCCAGCAGCGTAGACAGGGCAAACATTCAGTACTTC. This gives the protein CASSVDRANIQYF.

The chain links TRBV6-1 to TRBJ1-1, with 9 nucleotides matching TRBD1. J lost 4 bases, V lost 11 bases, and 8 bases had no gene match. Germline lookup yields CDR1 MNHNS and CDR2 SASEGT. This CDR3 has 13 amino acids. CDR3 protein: CAGRWTGATEAFF. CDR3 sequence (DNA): TGTGCCGGAAGGTGGACAGGGGCCACTGAAGCTTTCTTT.

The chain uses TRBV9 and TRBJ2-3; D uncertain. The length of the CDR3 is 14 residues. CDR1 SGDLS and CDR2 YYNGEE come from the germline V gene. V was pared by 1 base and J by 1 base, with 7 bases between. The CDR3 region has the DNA TGTGCCAGCAGCGTATACGAGCGCACAGATACGCAGTATTTT. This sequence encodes CASSVYERTDTQYF.

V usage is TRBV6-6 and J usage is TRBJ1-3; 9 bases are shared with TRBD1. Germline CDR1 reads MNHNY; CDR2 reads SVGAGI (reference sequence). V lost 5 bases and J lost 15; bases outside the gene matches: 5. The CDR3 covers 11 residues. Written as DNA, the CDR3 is TGTGCCAGCAGTGTGGGGACAGGGCGATATTTT. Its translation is CASSVGTGRYF.

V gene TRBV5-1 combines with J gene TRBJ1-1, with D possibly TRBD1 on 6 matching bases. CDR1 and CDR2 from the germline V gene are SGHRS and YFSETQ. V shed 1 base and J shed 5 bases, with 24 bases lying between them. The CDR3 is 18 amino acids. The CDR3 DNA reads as TGCGCCAGCAGCTTGCGGACCATTCTGGGGGCAACTGGAACTGAAGCTTTCTTT. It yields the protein CASSLRTILGATGTEAFF.

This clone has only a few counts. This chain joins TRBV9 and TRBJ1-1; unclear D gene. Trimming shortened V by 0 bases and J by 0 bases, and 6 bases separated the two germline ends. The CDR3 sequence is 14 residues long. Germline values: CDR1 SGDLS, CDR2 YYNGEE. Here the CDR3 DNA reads TGTGCCAGCAGCGTAGGGGCAGTGAACACTGAAGCTTTCTTT. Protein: CASSVGAVNTEAFF. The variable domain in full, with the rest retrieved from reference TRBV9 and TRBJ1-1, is DSGVTQTPKHLITATGQRVTLRCSPRSGDLSVYWYQQSLDQGLQFLIQYYNGEERAKGNILERFSAQQFPDLHSELNLSSLELGDSALYFCASSVGAVNTEAFFGQGTRLTVV.

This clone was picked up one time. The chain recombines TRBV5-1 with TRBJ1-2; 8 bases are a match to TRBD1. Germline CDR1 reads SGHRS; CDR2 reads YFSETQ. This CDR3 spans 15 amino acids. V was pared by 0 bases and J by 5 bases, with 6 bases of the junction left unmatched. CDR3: CASSLEDRELYGYTF. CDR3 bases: TGCGCCAGCAGCTTGGAGGACAGGGAATTGTATGGCTACACCTTC.

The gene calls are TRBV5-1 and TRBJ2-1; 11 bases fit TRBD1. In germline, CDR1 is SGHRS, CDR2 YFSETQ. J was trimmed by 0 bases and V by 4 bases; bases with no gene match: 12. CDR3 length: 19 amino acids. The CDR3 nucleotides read TGCGCCAGCAGCCCCCTGGACAGGGGGCTTCTTAGCTCCTACAATGAGCAGTTCTTC. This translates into CASSPLDRGLLSSYNEQFF.

CDR3 region: CASSEGDRGPEQYF. Written as DNA, the CDR3 is TGCGCCAGCAGCGAGGGGGACAGGGGGCCTGAGCAGTACTTC. V gene TRBV5-1 combines with J gene TRBJ2-7; 12 bases agree with TRBD1. Trimming removed 4 bases from V and 7 bases from J; junction bases left unmatched: 6. Germline-derived CDR1 and CDR2 are SGHRS and YFSETQ. This CDR3 comprises 14 residues.

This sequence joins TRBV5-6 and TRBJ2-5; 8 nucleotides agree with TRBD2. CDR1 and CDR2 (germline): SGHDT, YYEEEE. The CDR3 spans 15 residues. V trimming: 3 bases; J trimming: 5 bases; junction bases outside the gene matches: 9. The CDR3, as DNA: TGTGCCAGCAGCTGGGGGCGGGAGGCTGTGGAGACCCAGTACTTC. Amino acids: CASSWGREAVETQYF.

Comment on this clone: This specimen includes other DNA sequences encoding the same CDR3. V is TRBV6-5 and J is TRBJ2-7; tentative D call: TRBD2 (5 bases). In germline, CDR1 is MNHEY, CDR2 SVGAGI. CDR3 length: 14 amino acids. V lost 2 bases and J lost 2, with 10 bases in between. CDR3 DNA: TGTGCCAGCAGTTACGGGGAGTCTCCCTACGAGCAGTACTTC. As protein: CASSYGESPYEQYF.

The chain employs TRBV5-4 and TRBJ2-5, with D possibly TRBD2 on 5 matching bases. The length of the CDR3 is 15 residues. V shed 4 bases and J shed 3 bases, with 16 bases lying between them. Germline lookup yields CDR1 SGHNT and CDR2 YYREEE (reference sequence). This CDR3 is CASSLPNTREETQYF. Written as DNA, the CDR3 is TGTGCCAGCAGCCTACCAAATACTAGAGAAGAGACCCAGTACTTC. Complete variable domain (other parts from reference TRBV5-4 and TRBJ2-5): ETGVTQSPTHLIKTRGQQVTLRCSSQSGHNTVSWYQQALGQGPQFIFQYYREEENGRGNFPPRFSGLQFPNYSSELNVNALELDDSALYLCASSLPNTREETQYFGPGTRLLVL.

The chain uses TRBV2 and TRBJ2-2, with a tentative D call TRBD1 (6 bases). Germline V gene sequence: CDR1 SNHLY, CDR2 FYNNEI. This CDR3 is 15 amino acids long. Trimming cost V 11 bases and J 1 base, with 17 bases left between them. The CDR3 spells CAGHGGGVNTGELFF. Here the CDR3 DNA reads TGTGCCGGCCATGGGGGCGGAGTGAACACCGGGGAGCTGTTTTTT.